The rows below give T cell receptor beta chains drawn from one sample of a study of blood T cell repertoires in COVID-19. Only in-frame clones appear in the TCRdb table, and some are missing; sequencing was by immunoSEQ multiplex PCR. The sample comprises approximately 290,000 clones, approximately 84% of which are singletons, and more than 15% rests with the top ten. Sequenced material: peripheral blood. The receptor set was obtained from a person aged 70 to 85 with COVID-19, enrolled during active disease. CDR3s include the opening cysteine and the closing phenylalanine or tryptophan. D genes are given only for firm matches. Size values are once, few and many counts, or a class for expanded clones, and some rows have none.

clone_size d_call j_call v_call cdr3_aa cdr3_nt
NA NA TRBJ1-2 TRBV28 CASSFERDYGYTF TGTGCCAGCAGTTTTGAAAGAGACTATGGCTACACCTTC
NA NA TRBJ1-1 TRBV12-3/TRBV12-4 CASSLGGEAFF TGTGCCAGCAGTTTGGGGGGTGAAGCTTTCTTT
NA NA TRBJ1-1 TRBV12-3/TRBV12-4 CASSLRVNTEAFF TGTGCCAGCAGCCTCCGGGTCAACACTGAAGCTTTCTTT
NA NA TRBJ2-2 TRBV9 CASSVAGGELFF TGTGCCAGCAGCGTAGCCGGCGGGGAGCTGTTTTTT
NA TRBD1 TRBJ1-1 TRBV12-5 CASGLVGQGVTEAFF TGTGCTAGTGGTTTGGTGGGACAGGGTGTGACTGAAGCTTTCTTT
NA TRBD2 TRBJ2-3 TRBV4-3 CASSPGLGPDTQYF TGCGCCAGCAGCCCCGGACTAGGCCCAGATACGCAGTATTTT
NA NA TRBJ2-1 TRBV2 CASSDSTGYNEQFF TGTGCCAGCAGTGACTCCACAGGGTACAATGAGCAGTTCTTC
NA TRBD2 TRBJ2-3 TRBV5-1 CASRLTSGGFTDTQYF TGCGCCAGCAGGTTGACTAGCGGGGGATTCACAGATACGCAGTATTTT
NA TRBD2 TRBJ2-1 TRBV3-1/TRBV3-2 CASSLGTSGTYNEQFF TGTGCCAGCAGCTTGGGGACTAGCGGTACCTACAATGAGCAGTTCTTC
NA TRBD1 TRBJ2-5 TRBV7-9 CASSLPEGGETQYF TGTGCCAGCAGCCTCCCTGAAGGGGGCGAGACCCAGTACTTC
NA NA TRBJ2-2 TRBV28 CASTGGGGHTGELFF TGTGCCAGCACCGGGGGTGGCGGACACACCGGGGAGCTGTTTTTT
NA NA TRBJ2-2 TRBV15 CATSESGTGELFF TGTGCCACATCCGAGTCGGGCACCGGGGAGCTGTTTTTT
NA TRBD1 TRBJ1-5 TRBV19 CASTTNGQGGQPQHF TGTGCCAGTACCACTAATGGACAGGGTGGTCAGCCCCAGCATTTT
NA NA TRBJ1-1 TRBV2 CASSVRTVEAFF TGTGCCAGCAGTGTTAGGACAGTTGAAGCTTTCTTT
NA NA TRBJ2-3 TRBV6-5 CASRQVITDTQYF TGTGCCAGCCGGCAGGTGATCACAGATACGCAGTATTTT
NA TRBD2 TRBJ2-7 TRBV5-1 CASTTGLADLYEQYF TGCGCCAGCACCACGGGCCTAGCGGACCTCTACGAGCAGTACTTC
once TRBD1 TRBJ1-1 TRBV10-3 CAISADRVTEAFF TGTGCCATCAGTGCCGACAGGGTCACTGAAGCTTTCTTT
NA NA TRBJ1-5 TRBV6-1 CASSEWGGRQPQHF TGTGCCAGCAGTGAATGGGGGGGGCGGCAGCCCCAGCATTTT
NA NA TRBJ2-1 TRBV2 CASSQGVADEQFF TGTGCCAGCAGCCAGGGTGTAGCCGATGAGCAGTTCTTC
NA NA TRBJ1-6 TRBV4-3 CASSQEYRGLFARNSPLHF TGCGCCAGCAGCCAAGAATACCGCGGACTCTTCGCGCGGAATTCACCCCTCCACTTT
NA NA TRBJ1-4 TRBV28 CASSSLANPGTNEKLFF TGTGCCAGCAGTTCACTAGCCAATCCCGGAACTAATGAAAAACTGTTTTTT
NA TRBD1 TRBJ1-1 TRBV6-5 CASSYSRGTEAFF TGTGCCAGCAGTTACTCCAGGGGGACTGAAGCTTTCTTT
NA TRBD2 TRBJ2-3 TRBV18 CASSRGQRETRLHF TGTGCCAGCTCACGGGGCCAGCGGGAAACTAGGTTGCATTTT
NA TRBD1 TRBJ1-2 TRBV7-8 CASSERDRGLYGYTF TGTGCCAGCAGCGAAAGGGACAGGGGGCTCTATGGCTACACCTTC
NA NA TRBJ2-7 TRBV28 CASSHRQAHSYEQYF TGTGCCAGCAGCCACCGACAGGCCCACTCCTACGAGCAGTACTTC
NA NA TRBJ1-1 TRBV3-1/TRBV3-2 CASSRGGVGTEAFF TGTGCCAGCAGCCGGGGGGGGGTTGGCACTGAAGCTTTCTTT
NA NA TRBJ1-1 TRBV5-1 CASSLGSLGGATEAFF TGCGCCAGCAGCTTGGGGTCATTAGGGGGGGCCACTGAAGCTTTCTTT
NA NA TRBJ2-1 TRBV20-1 CSASRGSSYNEQFF TGCAGTGCTAGTCGAGGGAGCTCCTACAATGAGCAGTTCTTC
NA NA TRBJ2-2 TRBV18 CASSPGSGAGELFF TGTGCCAGCTCACCAGGTTCAGGCGCCGGGGAGCTGTTTTTT
NA TRBD1 TRBJ1-5 TRBV19 CASSIGQGVQPQHF TGTGCCAGTAGTATCGGACAGGGGGTTCAGCCCCAGCATTTT
NA TRBD1 TRBJ2-6 TRBV5-4 CASRPGQGLSGANVLTF TGTGCCAGCAGACCGGGACAGGGGTTGTCGGGGGCCAACGTCCTGACTTTC
NA NA TRBJ1-5 TRBV27 CASSFSGGRQPQHF TGTGCCAGCAGTTTCTCTGGGGGCCGACAGCCCCAGCATTTT
NA NA TRBJ2-3 TRBV4-1 CASSFVLARSTDTQYF TGCGCCAGCAGCTTTGTCCTAGCAAGGAGCACAGATACGCAGTATTTT
NA NA TRBJ1-3 TRBV7-9 CASSLAGSSGNTIYF TGTGCCAGCAGCTTAGCGGGGAGCTCTGGAAACACCATATATTTT
few NA TRBJ1-5 TRBV6-2/TRBV6-3 CASSGNTGIDGNQPQHF TGTGCCAGCAGCGGAAACACAGGGATCGACGGCAATCAGCCCCAGCATTTT
NA TRBD1 TRBJ1-5 TRBV6-2/TRBV6-3 CASSYSGQGALQPQHF TGTGCCAGCAGTTACTCGGGACAGGGGGCCCTTCAGCCCCAGCATTTT
NA NA TRBJ1-6 TRBV5-1 CASSLGTDHNSPLHF TGCGCCAGCAGCTTGGGGACAGATCATAATTCACCCCTCCACTTT
NA NA TRBJ1-2 TRBV5-8 CASSQSPGNAGGYTF TGTGCCAGCAGCCAGTCACCGGGAAACGCTGGCGGCTACACCTTC
NA TRBD2 TRBJ2-1 TRBV28 CASSLPGGGLYNEQFF TGTGCCAGCAGTTTACCGGGCGGGGGGTTATACAATGAGCAGTTCTTC
NA TRBD1 TRBJ2-3 TRBV29-1 CSARRDRGTDTQYF TGCAGCGCCCGCCGGGACAGAGGCACAGATACGCAGTATTTT
NA NA TRBJ2-2 TRBV9 CASSVGRVNTGELFF TGTGCCAGCAGCGTAGGACGGGTAAACACCGGGGAGCTGTTTTTT
once NA TRBJ2-2 TRBV5-8 CASSLGTGTRTGELFF TGTGCCAGCAGCTTGGGTACAGGGACCAGGACCGGGGAGCTGTTTTTT
NA NA TRBJ1-1 TRBV19 CASSTVAEAFF TGTGCCAGTAGTACCGTTGCTGAAGCTTTCTTT
NA NA TRBJ1-2 TRBV5-6 CASSQGHRGYTF TGTGCCAGCAGCCAGGGACACCGGGGCTACACCTTC
few TRBD1 TRBJ1-1 TRBV18 CASSPVTGVNTEAFF TGTGCCAGCTCACCGGTGACAGGGGTGAACACTGAAGCTTTCTTT
NA TRBD1 TRBJ1-1 TRBV27 CASRVWGRGTGEGGTEAFF TGTGCCAGCAGAGTTTGGGGGCGCGGGACAGGGGAAGGAGGGACTGAAGCTTTCTTT
NA NA TRBJ2-5 TRBV29-1 CSGRDFGETQYF TGCAGCGGCCGGGACTTTGGGGAGACCCAGTACTTC
NA NA TRBJ1-5 TRBV18 CASSPSSGSEPQHF TGTGCCAGCTCACCATCTTCAGGGTCGGAGCCCCAGCATTTT
NA NA TRBJ2-7 TRBV6-2/TRBV6-3 CASSRPGLLSYEQYF TGTGCCAGCAGTAGACCGGGACTCCTCTCCTACGAGCAGTACTTC
NA TRBD2 TRBJ2-7 TRBV6-5 CASWVAGPHEQYF TGTGCCAGCTGGGTAGCGGGGCCCCATGAGCAGTACTTC
NA NA TRBJ1-1 TRBV10-2 CASSVGAEAFF TGCGCCAGCAGCGTAGGGGCTGAAGCTTTCTTT
NA NA TRBJ1-1 TRBV18 CASSTTGNTEAFF TGTGCCAGCTCAACTACCGGGAACACTGAAGCTTTCTTT
NA TRBD1 TRBJ2-4 TRBV27 CASSLTGGLDIQYF TGTGCCAGCAGTTTAACAGGGGGTCTAGACATTCAGTACTTC
NA NA TRBJ1-1 TRBV6-5 CASRIGTRNTEAFF TGTGCCAGCAGAATTGGGACTCGGAACACTGAAGCTTTCTTT
NA NA TRBJ2-7 TRBV7-2 CASSGEVKSAYEQYF TGTGCCAGCAGCGGGGAGGTAAAGAGCGCCTACGAGCAGTACTTC
NA TRBD1 TRBJ1-4 TRBV19 CASSSGTANEKLFF TGTGCCAGTAGTTCCGGGACAGCTAATGAAAAACTGTTTTTT
NA NA TRBJ1-4 TRBV5-1 CASSPGRSNPITLNEKLFF TGCGCCAGCAGCCCGGGTCGTTCCAATCCTATCACACTTAATGAAAAACTGTTTTTT
NA NA TRBJ1-2 TRBV3-1/TRBV3-2 CASSPRGSDQGYTF TGTGCCAGCAGCCCACGGGGTAGTGACCAAGGCTACACCTTC